These 23 T cell receptor beta chains came from one sample sequenced in a study of CD8 T cells in ankylosing spondylitis. TCRdb used MiXCR to reprocess the 5' RACE reads, holding one entry per CDR3 protein. The sample records 150,000 to 200,000 distinct CDR3 sequences, over 15% being singletons. The sequenced material came from blood, either unsorted or a sorted T cell fraction (not recorded which). These receptors were collected from a male donor under 30 with ankylosing spondylitis or in good health (not recorded which).

This clonotype was counted ten times or more. The gene calls are TRBV5-1 and TRBJ1-1, with D perhaps matching TRBD1 (6 bases). Germline V CDR1 and CDR2: SGHRS, YFSETQ. The V and J ends lost 4 bases and 2 bases respectively, with 12 bases between them. CDR3 length: 14 amino acids. The CDR3 spells CASSDGGGNTEAFF. The CDR3 DNA reads TGCGCCAGCAGCGATGGGGGGGGCAACACTGAAGCTTTCTTT. The whole variable domain, filled in from reference TRBV5-1 and TRBJ1-1, reads KAGVTQTPRYLIKTRGQQVTLSCSPISGHRSVSWYQQTPGQGLQFLFEYFSETQRNKGNFPGRFSGRQFSNSRSEMNVSTLELGDSALYLCASSDGGGNTEAFFGQGTRLTVV.

This clonotype was counted at least ten times. This chain uses TRBV28 with TRBJ2-5; TRBD2 matches 8 bases. This CDR3 region has 14 residues. Trimming took 4 bases from V and 4 from J; bases not matched to a gene: 5. Germline V lookup: CDR1 MDHEN, CDR2 SYDVKM. CDR3 in DNA: TGTGCCAGCAGTTCGAGCGGGAGAGGAGAGACCCAGTACTTC. Protein: CASSSSGRGETQYF.

This clonotype came up many times. This chain joins TRBV12-3 or TRBV12-4 and TRBJ1-5, with D perhaps TRBD1 (5 bases). The germline V and J ends were trimmed by 6 bases and 6 bases, with 15 bases remaining between them. The length of the CDR3 is 14 residues. The CDR3 DNA sequence: TGTGCCAGCAGCATGGGCAGGGTAGGTCAGCCCCAGCATTTT. It yields the protein CASSMGRVGQPQHF.

The chain couples TRBV4-2 to TRBJ2-5, with 9 bases identical to TRBD2. This CDR3 has 16 residues. With V trimmed by 1 base and J by 1 base, 4 bases remained unmatched. Germline values: CDR1 LGHNA, CDR2 YNFKEQ. CDR3 loop: CASSQVAAGGQETQYF. CDR3 nucleotide sequence: TGTGCCAGCAGCCAAGTCGCAGCGGGAGGCCAAGAGACCCAGTACTTC.

In its sample, this clonotype was seen many times. V usage is TRBV5-1 and J usage is TRBJ1-2, with D perhaps matching TRBD1 (6 bases). The CDR3 has 15 residues. Germline V gene data show CDR1 as SGHRS and CDR2 as YFSETQ. V was clipped by 4 bases and J by 1 base, with 14 bases between them. CDR3 nucleotide sequence: TGCGCCAGCAGCCCAGGGGACGGCGGTAACTATGGCTACACCTTC. It is translated as CASSPGDGGNYGYTF.

This clonotype has a count of ten or more. The chain combines TRBV15 with TRBJ1-5; D may be TRBD1 (5 bases). The germline gives CDR1 LNHNV, CDR2 YYDKDF (reference sequence). The CDR3 has 16 residues. V was trimmed by 1 base and J by 1 base, leaving 11 bases between them. The CDR3 is CATSRAGELSNQPQHF. The CDR3 DNA is TGTGCCACCAGCAGAGCGGGGGAGCTCAGCAATCAGCCCCAGCATTTT.

This clonotype has at least ten counts. The chain employs TRBV6-1 and TRBJ1-2; D unclear. Germline loops: CDR1 MNHNS, CDR2 SASEGT. This CDR3 contains 15 residues. V lost 3 bases and J 3 bases, leaving 14 bases between the germline ends. CDR3 sequence (DNA): TGTGCCAGCAGTGACTTCGCCCCTTGGTACTATGGCTACACCTTC. Protein sequence: CASSDFAPWYYGYTF.

At least ten counts were recorded for this clonotype. The CDR3 loop reads CSARAEKLGTTSGRRNEQFF. CDR3 bases: TGCAGTGCTAGAGCCGAAAAATTAGGGACTACTAGCGGGAGGCGCAATGAGCAGTTCTTC. The V call is TRBV20-1, the J call TRBJ2-1, with TRBD2 matching 12 bases. Germline V gives CDR1 DFQATT, CDR2 SNEGSKA (reference sequence). The CDR3 contains 20 residues. The V gene end was trimmed by 1 base and the J gene end by 6 bases; junction bases not matched to a gene: 19.

Ten or more counts support this clonotype. The chain recombines TRBV12-3 or TRBV12-4 with TRBJ2-1; possibly TRBD1 or TRBD2 for D (6 bases each). The CDR3 loop spans 15 amino acids. V was trimmed by 3 bases and J by 1 base, leaving 10 bases between them. This chain's CDR3 is CASSFGGASYNEQFF. The CDR3 DNA is TGTGCCAGCAGTTTCGGGGGCGCGTCCTACAATGAGCAGTTCTTC.

This clonotype was seen at least ten times. This chain joins TRBV12-3 or TRBV12-4 and TRBJ2-4; D tentatively fits TRBD1 or TRBD2 (5 bases each). Trimming cost V 0 bases and J 13 bases, with 19 bases left between them. The CDR3 sequence is 15 residues long. CDR3 in DNA: TGTGCCAGCAGTTTAGCGCACGCACCTCAGAGGGGCCAGTACTTC. It codes for CASSLAHAPQRGQYF.

This clonotype came up many times. The chain is built from TRBV5-6 and TRBJ2-1, with D perhaps TRBD1 or TRBD2 (6 bases each). CDR1 and CDR2 from the germline V gene are SGHDT and YYEEEE. Trimming removed 3 bases at V and 7 bases at J, with 11 bases between. The length of the CDR3 is 13 residues. CDR3 residues: CASSSTGGNEQFF. The CDR3 bases are TGTGCCAGCAGCTCGACAGGAGGGAATGAGCAGTTCTTC.

This clonotype was seen repeatedly, ten times or more. The chain joins TRBV20-1 to TRBJ2-1, with 8 bases aligning to TRBD1. J was trimmed by 3 bases and V by 0 bases; bases with no gene match: 4. The CDR3 covers 15 residues. The germline V gene has CDR1 DFQATT and CDR2 SNEGSKA (reference sequence). The CDR3 here is CSARDHGQGYNEQFF. DNA for the CDR3: TGCAGTGCTAGAGATCACGGACAGGGCTACAATGAGCAGTTCTTC.

This clonotype was seen repeatedly, ten times or more. V gene TRBV29-1 combines with J gene TRBJ1-5; 7 bases fit TRBD1. The V segment lost 6 bases and the J segment 5 bases; nucleotides outside the gene matches: 13. Germline V gene lookup returns CDR1 SQVTM and CDR2 ANQGSEA. The CDR3 is 15 amino acids. The CDR3 bases are TGCAGCGTCCGGACAGGATCAGGGGGGGATCAGCCCCAGCATTTT. Its protein is CSVRTGSGGDQPQHF.

This clonotype was seen a handful of times. In DNA form, the CDR3 reads TGTGCCAGCACCCGACTAGCGGGAAACCACAATGAGCAGTTCTTC. Translating gives CASTRLAGNHNEQFF. The chain is built from TRBV21-1 and TRBJ2-1; the DNA was not used to check the table's D call, TRBD2. TRBV21-1 is deemed a pseudogene. The CDR3 extends over 15 amino acids.

This clonotype was seen at least ten times. The V call is TRBV2, the J call TRBJ2-2, with TRBD1 matching over 8 bases. Germline CDR1 SNHLY, CDR2 FYNNEI. Trimming removed 9 bases from V and 3 bases from J; junction bases left unmatched: 3. The CDR3 spans 13 residues. CDR3 amino acids: CARETGDTGELFF. CDR3 sequence (DNA): TGTGCCAGAGAGACAGGGGACACCGGGGAGCTGTTTTTT.

This clonotype was detected ten times or more. The chain joins TRBV27 to TRBJ1-2; 11 nucleotides line up with TRBD1. Unmatched junction bases numbered 6, after V lost 5 bases and J lost 4 bases. CDR1 MNHEY and CDR2 SMNVEV come from the germline V gene (reference sequence). The length of the CDR3 is 15 residues. The CDR3 region is CASSPRTGGVYGYTF. Here the CDR3 DNA reads TGTGCCAGCAGTCCACGGACAGGGGGCGTCTATGGCTACACCTTC.

The sample holds many counts of this clonotype. The chain links TRBV7-6 to TRBJ2-1; maybe TRBD2 (5 bases). The ends were cut back, 1 base at V and 7 bases at J, with 14 bases in the middle. There are 15 residues in the CDR3. From germline, CDR1 is SGHVS and CDR2 FNYEAQ. Here the CDR3 reads CASSLEPRTANEQFF. The DNA of the CDR3 is TGTGCCAGCAGCTTAGAGCCTAGGACTGCAAATGAGCAGTTCTTC.

This clonotype was counted many times. The J gene is TRBJ2-3, the V gene TRBV20-1; maybe TRBD2 (6 bases). V dropped 3 bases and J dropped 4 bases, with 11 bases sitting between them. The CDR3 has 13 amino acids. Germline V gene data show CDR1 as DFQATT and CDR2 as SNEGSKA (reference sequence). The DNA of the CDR3 is TGCAGTGCTAGCGGGAGTGGGGCAGATACGCAGTATTTT. This sequence encodes CSASGSGADTQYF.

The chain recombines TRBV9 with TRBJ2-5, with D possibly being TRBD2 (6 bases). Germline CDR1 and CDR2: SGDLS and YYNGEE. V was cut by 10 bases and J by 4 bases, with 23 bases left in between. This CDR3 contains 15 residues. DNA of the CDR3: TGTGCCCGAACCCGAAGTAGCGGAGCCCCAGAGACCCAGTACTTC. It specifies CARTRSSGAPETQYF.

This clonotype was seen ten or more times. An end of the junction differs from the germline gene, which may be a read error. The chain is built from TRBV19 and TRBJ1-5; 9 bases line up with TRBD1. The germline CDR1 and CDR2 sequences are LNHDA and SQIVND (reference sequence). This CDR3 is 11 amino acids long. The CDR3 reads CGTGTNQPQHF. CDR3 in DNA: TGCGGGACAGGGACCAATCAGCCCCAGCATTTT.

This clonotype was seen ten or more times. The rearrangement links TRBV19 to TRBJ2-6; perhaps TRBD1 as D (7 bases). In germline, CDR1 is LNHDA, CDR2 SQIVND (reference sequence). Trimming shortened V by 3 bases and J by 0 bases, and 15 bases separated the two germline ends. The CDR3 totals 18 residues. The CDR3 DNA sequence: TGTGCCAGTAGTATCCGACAGGGAGGCTACTCTGGGGCCAACGTCCTGACTTTC. It yields the protein CASSIRQGGYSGANVLTF. The variable domain in full, completed from reference TRBV19 and TRBJ2-6, reads DGGITQSPKYLFRKEGQNVTLSCEQNLNHDAMYWYRQDPGQGLRLIYYSQIVNDFQKGDIAEGYSVSREKKESFPLTVTSAQKNPTAFYLCASSIRQGGYSGANVLTFGAGSRLTVL.

This clonotype was recorded many times. The chain combines TRBV12-3 or TRBV12-4 with TRBJ1-1, with 7 bases identical to TRBD1. J gave up 3 bases and V 5 bases, and 9 bases lay outside the gene matches. This CDR3 comprises 15 residues. This CDR3 is CASSLRDRLYTEAFF. CDR3 nucleotides: TGTGCCAGCAGTCTGAGGGACAGACTATACACTGAAGCTTTCTTT.

The sample holds many counts of this clonotype. The CDR3 sequence: CASTAGGTNTEAFF. The CDR3 region has the DNA TGCGCCAGCACGGCCGGAGGGACGAACACTGAAGCTTTCTTT. The chain has TRBV5-1 and TRBJ1-1, with a weak D call TRBD1 (5 bases). With 6 bases removed from V and 1 base from J, the gap between germline ends came to 13 bases. CDR3 size: 14 residues. Germline CDR1 SGHRS, CDR2 YFSETQ.